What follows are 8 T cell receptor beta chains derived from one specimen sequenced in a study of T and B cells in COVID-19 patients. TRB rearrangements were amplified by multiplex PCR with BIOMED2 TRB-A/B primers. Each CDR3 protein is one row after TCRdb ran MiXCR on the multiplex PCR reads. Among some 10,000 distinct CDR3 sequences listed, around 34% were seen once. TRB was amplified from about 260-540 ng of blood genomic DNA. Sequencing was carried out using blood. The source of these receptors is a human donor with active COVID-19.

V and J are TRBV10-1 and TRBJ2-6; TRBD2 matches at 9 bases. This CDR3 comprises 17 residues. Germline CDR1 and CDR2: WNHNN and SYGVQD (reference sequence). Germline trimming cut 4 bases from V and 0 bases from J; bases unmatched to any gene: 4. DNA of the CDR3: TGCGCCAGCAGTGGTCTAGCGGGGATCTCTGGGGCCAACGTCCTGACTTTC. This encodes CASSGLAGISGANVLTF.

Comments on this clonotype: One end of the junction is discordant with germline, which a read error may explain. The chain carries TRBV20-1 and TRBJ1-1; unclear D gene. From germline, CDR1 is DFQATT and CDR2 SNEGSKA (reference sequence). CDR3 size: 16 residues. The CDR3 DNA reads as TGCAGTGCGAGAGGAGTTGGAGGCAGCGGGAACACTGAAGCTTTCTTT. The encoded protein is CSARGVGGSGNTEAFF.

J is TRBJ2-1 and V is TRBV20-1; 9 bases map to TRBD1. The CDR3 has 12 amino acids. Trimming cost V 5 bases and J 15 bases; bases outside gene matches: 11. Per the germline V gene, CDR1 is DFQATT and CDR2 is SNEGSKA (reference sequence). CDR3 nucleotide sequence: TGCAGTGCTCAATATGGGGACAGGGAGGGGTTCTTC. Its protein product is CSAQYGDREGFF.

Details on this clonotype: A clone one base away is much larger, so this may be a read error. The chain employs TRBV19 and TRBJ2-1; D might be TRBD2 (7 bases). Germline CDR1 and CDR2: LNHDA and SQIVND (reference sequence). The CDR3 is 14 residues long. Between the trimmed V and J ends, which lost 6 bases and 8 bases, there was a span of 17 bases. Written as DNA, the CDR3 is TGTGCCAGTAGGGGGGGGGGGGGCGGAGATGAGCAGTTCTTC. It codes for CASRGGGGGDEQFF. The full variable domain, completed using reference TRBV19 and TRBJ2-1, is DGGITQSPKYLFRKEGQNVTLSCEQNLNHDAMYWYRQDPGQGLRLIYYSQIVNDFQKGDIAEGYSVSREKKESFPLTVTSAQKNPTAFYLCASRGGGGGDEQFFGPGTRLTVL.

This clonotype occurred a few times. The CDR3 DNA reads TGTGCCAGCAGCTCAGGGGGCGGCTACACCTTC. Its translation is CASSSGGGYTF. The chain recombines TRBV27 with TRBJ1-2, with 8 bases identical to TRBD1. The CDR3 spans 11 residues. The ends lost 6 bases at V and 8 bases at J; junction bases unmatched: 2. CDR1 MNHEY and CDR2 SMNVEV come from the germline V gene (reference sequence).

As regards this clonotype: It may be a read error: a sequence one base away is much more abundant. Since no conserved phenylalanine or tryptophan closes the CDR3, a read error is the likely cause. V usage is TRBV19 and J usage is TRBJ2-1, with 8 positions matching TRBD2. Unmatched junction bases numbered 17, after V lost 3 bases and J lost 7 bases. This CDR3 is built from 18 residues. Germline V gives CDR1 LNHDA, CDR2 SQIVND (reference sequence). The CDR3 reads CASSMGTEGGGLRNEQFI. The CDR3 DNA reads TGTGCCAGTAGTATGGGGACCGAGGGCGGGGGGTTACGAAATGAGCAGTTCATC.

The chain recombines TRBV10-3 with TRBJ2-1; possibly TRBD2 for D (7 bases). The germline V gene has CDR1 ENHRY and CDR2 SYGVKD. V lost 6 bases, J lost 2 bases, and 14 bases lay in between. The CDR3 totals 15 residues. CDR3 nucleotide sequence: TGTGCCATCAGATCCCGGGGGGCCACCTACAATGAGCAGTTCTTC. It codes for CAIRSRGATYNEQFF.

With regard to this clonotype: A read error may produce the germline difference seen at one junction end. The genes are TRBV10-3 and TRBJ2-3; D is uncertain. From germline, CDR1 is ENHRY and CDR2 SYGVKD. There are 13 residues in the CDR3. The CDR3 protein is CASIEVETDTQYF. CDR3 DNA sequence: TGCGCCAGCATCGAGGTGGAAACAGATACGCAGTATTTT.